Listed below are T cell receptor beta chains from one sample, sequenced in a study of T cells expressing NK-cell markers. TCRdb re-called the 5' RACE reads; every CDR3 protein appears as one record, without DNA. The specimen's table records roughly 390,000 distinct CDR3 sequences. Material for sequencing was blood T cells: a sorted CD56 or NKG2C T cell subset, CD4+ or CD8+ T cells, or bulk PBMC T cells (not recorded which). The source of these receptors is a woman aged 45-65 years in good health. CDR3s include the opening cysteine and the closing phenylalanine or tryptophan.

>TRBJ1-6|TRBV12-3/TRBV12-4
CASSLGGLSMALHF
>TRBJ2-1|TRBV4-1
CASSLSAQGPPYNEQFF
>TRBJ2-7|TRBV5-1
CASSAGTYEQYF
>TRBJ2-1|TRBV27
CASSLDRQGLTYNEQFF
>TRBJ2-7|TRBV3-1
CASSQDGLYEQYF
>TRBJ1-4|TRBV29-1
CSVARRGSNEKLFF
>TRBJ2-3|TRBV5-5
CASSRTRYTDTQYF
>TRBJ2-2|TRBV24-1
CATSDAGLEAGELFF
>TRBJ2-5|TRBV6-1
CASSEVVLHGTQYF
>TRBJ1-5|TRBV20-1
CSARPGQGAMRPQHF
>TRBJ2-1|TRBV6-4
CASSREAVYNEQFF
>TRBJ2-1|TRBV6-4
CASSVKAGTMYEQFF
>TRBJ2-7|TRBV10-3
CAISEQVRGLFPYEQYF
>TRBJ2-1|TRBV5-1
CASSLEWGSSYNEQFF
>TRBJ2-2|TRBV6-2/TRBV6-3
CASKGFKTSNPNTGELFF
>TRBJ2-7|TRBV6-6
CASSDSLTYEQYF
>TRBJ2-3|TRBV2
CASRGRGGLAFATDTQYF
>TRBJ1-1|TRBV5-1
CASSFLGRGLNTEAFF
>TRBJ1-1|TRBV20-1
CSAYGTGKEVGTEAFF
>TRBJ2-3|TRBV29-1
CSVAGGLTQYF